One sample yielded the 16 T cell receptor beta chains listed below, sequenced in a study of CD4 T cells in relation to SARS-CoV-2 and coronaviruses. Unexposed donor CD4+ T cells date from about 2010-2018, before the COVID-19 pandemic. The method was immunoSEQ multiplex PCR; TCRdb's version includes in-frame clones alone and lacks a portion of them. The table lists roughly 60,000 clones, roughly 93% of them singletons. The sequenced sample consisted of naive CD4+ T cells from PBMCs. Described subset: naive CD4+ T cells isolated by negative enrichment. The receptors come from a human donor in good health.

The chain links TRBV7-9 to TRBJ2-3; 10 nucleotides match TRBD2. The CDR3 contains 17 residues. V shed 5 bases, J shed 0 bases, and the junction held 8 bases outside the gene matches. Per the germline V gene, CDR1 is SEHNR and CDR2 is FQNEAQ (reference sequence). The CDR3 loop reads CASSQTSGWSSTDTQYF. The CDR3 DNA reads as TGTGCCAGCAGCCAGACTAGCGGGTGGTCTAGCACAGATACGCAGTATTTT.

The V and J genes are TRBV3-1 (or the pseudogene TRBV3-2) and TRBJ2-3; D gene uncertain. Trimming removed 4 bases at V and 0 bases at J, with 11 bases between. The CDR3 covers 15 residues. In germline, CDR1 is LGHDT, CDR2 YNNKEL (reference sequence). The CDR3 sequence: CASSRKSPSTDTQYF. The CDR3 DNA sequence: TGTGCCAGCAGCCGGAAGAGTCCGAGCACAGATACGCAGTATTTT.

The chain uses TRBV3-1 (or the pseudogene TRBV3-2) and TRBJ2-1; 11 bases match TRBD2. The germline gives CDR1 LGHDT, CDR2 YNNKEL (reference sequence). Trimming cost V 9 bases and J 5 bases; bases outside gene matches: 15. The CDR3 length is 17 residues. DNA of the CDR3: TGTGCCAGTTCGTTAGCGGGAGGGATCTTGCGGGACAATGAGCAGTTCTTC. Its protein is CASSLAGGILRDNEQFF.

This clone was detected only once. The V and J genes are TRBV15 and TRBJ1-4; D is possibly TRBD1 (5 bases). Trimming stripped 0 bases from V and 4 bases from J, with 9 bases between. The CDR3 extends over 15 amino acids. From germline, CDR1 is LNHNV and CDR2 YYDKDF (reference sequence). CDR3 sequence: CATSRDGGFNEKLFF. CDR3 coding DNA: TGTGCCACCAGCAGAGATGGGGGATTTAATGAAAAACTGTTTTTT. The whole variable domain, remainder taken from reference TRBV15 and TRBJ1-4, is DAMVIQNPRYQVTQFGKPVTLSCSQTLNHNVMYWYQQKSSQAPKLLFHYYDKDFNNEADTPDNFQSRRPNTSFCFLDIRSPGLGDTAMYLCATSRDGGFNEKLFFGSGTQLSVL.

V gene TRBV11-2 combines with J gene TRBJ2-3; 9 bases align to TRBD2. Trimming removed 4 bases from V and 6 bases from J; junction bases left unmatched: 5. Germline CDR1 and CDR2: SGHAT and FQNNGV. CDR3 length: 14 amino acids. The CDR3 DNA reads as TGTGCCAGCAGCTACAGCGGGAGGTACGATACGCAGTATTTT. Its protein is CASSYSGRYDTQYF.

The chain combines TRBV12-5 with TRBJ2-3; D may be TRBD2 (5 bases). With 7 bases removed from V and 6 bases from J, the gap between germline ends came to 17 bases. CDR1 and CDR2 from the germline V gene are LGHNT and FRNRAP. The CDR3 length is 14 residues. The CDR3 sequence: CASAPDGRGDTQYF. The CDR3 nucleotides read TGTGCTAGTGCCCCGGACGGTCGCGGGGATACGCAGTATTTT.

The chain uses TRBV5-6 and TRBJ2-1; D remains ambiguous. CDR1 SGHDT and CDR2 YYEEEE come from the germline V gene. V was pared by 5 bases and J by 1 base, with 13 bases between. The CDR3 runs to 15 residues. In nucleotides, the CDR3 is TGTGCCAGCAGTTACGCCGCACTTTCCTACAATGAGCAGTTCTTC. It translates to CASSYAALSYNEQFF.

As DNA, the CDR3 is TGTGCCAGCAGTTCAGTGACATACCGAGAGGAGCAAGCCCCCTACGAGCAGTACTTC. As protein: CASSSVTYREEQAPYEQYF. This sequence joins TRBV28 and TRBJ2-7; D gene ambiguous. CDR3 length: 19 amino acids. Germline CDR1 and CDR2: MDHEN and SYDVKM. The V end lost 4 bases, the J end lost 2 bases, and 27 bases lay between the germline ends.

The V call is TRBV3-1 (or the pseudogene TRBV3-2), the J call TRBJ2-2, with 13 nucleotides matching TRBD2. The trim removed 6 bases at V and 1 base at J, leaving 2 bases unmatched. From germline, CDR1 is LGHDT and CDR2 YNNKEL (reference sequence). This CDR3 is built from 16 residues. CDR3 protein: CASSRTSGGNTGELFF. The DNA of the CDR3 is TGTGCCAGCAGTCGGACTAGCGGGGGGAACACCGGGGAGCTGTTTTTT.

V is TRBV28 and J is TRBJ1-1; tentative D call: TRBD1 (5 bases). The germline V gene encodes CDR1 MDHEN and CDR2 SYDVKM. Trimming stripped 6 bases from V and 0 bases from J, with 14 bases between. The CDR3 totals 15 residues. The chain's CDR3 is CASRLAGTMNTEAFF. The CDR3, as DNA: TGTGCCAGCAGACTAGCAGGGACGATGAACACTGAAGCTTTCTTT.

The rearrangement joins TRBV5-1 to TRBJ2-1; D call uncertain. V lost 0 bases and J 0 bases, leaving 10 bases between the germline ends. The CDR3 length is 16 residues. Germline V gives CDR1 SGHRS, CDR2 YFSETQ. Written as DNA, the CDR3 is TGCGCCAGCAGCTTGGTTGAGTCCGGCTCCTACAATGAGCAGTTCTTC. It codes for CASSLVESGSYNEQFF.

V usage is TRBV19 and J usage is TRBJ2-6; D call uncertain. Trimming took off 1 base at V and 0 bases at J, with 7 bases between the two ends. The CDR3 extends over 16 amino acids. Germline CDR1 LNHDA, CDR2 SQIVND (reference sequence). The CDR3 region is CASSIGSFSGANVLTF. For the CDR3, the DNA is TGTGCCAGTAGTATAGGTAGCTTCTCTGGGGCCAACGTCCTGACTTTC.

This clone was detected only once. The chain carries TRBV6-1 and TRBJ1-6; D not certain. The CDR3 sequence is 18 residues long. Germline V gene sequence: CDR1 MNHNS, CDR2 SASEGT. Between the trimmed V and J ends, which lost 0 bases and 1 base, there was a span of 13 bases. The CDR3 nucleotides read TGTGCCAGCAGTGAAGCGCCCGCGGCGAAGTCCTATAATTCACCCCTCCACTTT. This gives the protein CASSEAPAAKSYNSPLHF.

The chain has TRBV15 and TRBJ2-7, with 9 positions matching TRBD1. The germline V gene encodes CDR1 LNHNV and CDR2 YYDKDF (reference sequence). Trimming at V came to 1 base and at J to 2 bases, leaving 6 bases not matched to a gene. This CDR3 contains 16 residues. The CDR3 DNA reads TGTGCCACCAGCAGAGGCTCGACAGGGGGTCCCTACGAGCAGTACTTC. Amino acid sequence: CATSRGSTGGPYEQYF.

V is TRBV5-1 and J is TRBJ1-6; D unresolved. The CDR3 runs 14 residues. V lost 5 bases, J lost 0 bases, and 6 bases lay in between. Germline lookup yields CDR1 SGHRS and CDR2 YFSETQ. The CDR3 sequence: CASRESSYNSPLHF. DNA for the CDR3: TGCGCCAGCAGGGAGAGCTCCTATAATTCACCCCTCCACTTT.

The chain employs TRBV5-8 and TRBJ1-4; 9 nucleotides match TRBD1. Germline V CDR1 and CDR2: SGHTS, YDEGEE. This CDR3 region has 15 residues. V trimming: 2 bases; J trimming: 5 bases; junction bases outside the gene matches: 4. CDR3 nucleotide sequence: TGTGCCAGCAGCTTAAGACAGGGGGGGAATGAAAAACTGTTTTTT. Amino acids: CASSLRQGGNEKLFF.